A selection of T cell receptor beta chains follows, all from one sample in a study of T cells in narcolepsy. Some clones are missing from TCRdb's copy, which holds only in-frame ones; the method was immunoSEQ multiplex PCR. The table has 25,000 to 35,000 clones, roughly nine tenths seen once. What was sequenced was CD45RA- memory CD4+ T cells from PBMCs. The origin of the receptors is a human donor with narcolepsy. CDR3s include the opening cysteine and the closing phenylalanine or tryptophan. Each record gives: CDR3 protein, CDR3 DNA, CDR3 length, D gene, clone size, V gene, J gene. D genes are given only for firm matches. The size field is filled for only some rows; it gives once, few, many or a size class.

CASTRQYNQPQHF	TGTGCCAGCACCCGACAGTACAATCAGCCCCAGCATTTT	13	NA	once	TRBV7-2	TRBJ1-5
CASSLDSYGYTF	TGTGCCAGCAGTCTAGACAGTTATGGCTACACCTTC	12	NA	NA	TRBV6-1	TRBJ1-2
CSVDRSGSRGGYTF	TGCAGCGTTGATCGGTCAGGTTCGCGAGGTGGCTACACCTTC	14	NA	once	TRBV29-1	TRBJ1-2
CASSQEGGGWVPQHF	TGCGCCAGCAGCCAAGAGGGGGGTGGATGGGTGCCCCAGCATTTT	15	NA	NA	TRBV4-1	TRBJ1-5
CASSLAVGYQETQYF	TGCGCCAGCAGCTTGGCGGTAGGCTACCAAGAGACCCAGTACTTC	15	NA	NA	TRBV5-1	TRBJ2-5
CSAKENGYTF	TGCAGTGCTAAGGAAAACGGCTACACCTTC	10	NA	NA	TRBV20-1	TRBJ1-2
CASSLGAGTTGELFF	TGCGCCAGCAGCTTGGGCGCGGGCACCACCGGGGAGCTGTTTTTT	15	NA	NA	TRBV5-1	TRBJ2-2
CASSGGTIRETQYF	TGTGCCAGCAGTGGAGGGACGATCCGGGAGACCCAGTACTTC	14	NA	NA	TRBV28	TRBJ2-5
CASSEEFGTAREQYF	TGTGCCAGCAGTGAAGAATTTGGGACCGCTCGGGAGCAGTACTTC	15	NA	NA	TRBV6-1	TRBJ2-7
CASSGIAPTGELFF	TGTGCCAGCAGTGGAATAGCTCCCACCGGGGAGCTGTTTTTT	14	NA	NA	TRBV25-1	TRBJ2-2
CASSIAAGDTEAFF	TGTGCCAGTAGTATAGCGGCCGGCGACACTGAAGCTTTCTTT	14	NA	NA	TRBV19	TRBJ1-1
CASIGTSGAGELFF	TGTGCCAGCATAGGGACTAGCGGGGCCGGGGAGCTGTTTTTT	14	TRBD2	once	TRBV2	TRBJ2-2
CASSLSAGNTIYF	TGTGCCAGCAGTTTATCGGCGGGAAACACCATATATTTT	13	NA	once	TRBV27	TRBJ1-3
CAGGKGISTDTQYF	TGTGCCGGGGGGAAGGGGATTAGCACAGATACGCAGTATTTT	14	NA	NA	TRBV28	TRBJ2-3
CASSPGTANTGELFF	TGTGCCAGCAGCCCCGGGACAGCTAACACCGGGGAGCTGTTTTTT	15	TRBD1	NA	TRBV7-2	TRBJ2-2
CASSEKQSLLNTGELFF	TGTGCCAGCAGTGAAAAGCAGTCTCTTTTGAACACCGGGGAGCTGTTTTTT	17	NA	NA	TRBV25-1	TRBJ2-2
CASSQGQPNNEQFF	TGTGCCAGCAGCCAAGGACAGCCTAACAATGAGCAGTTCTTC	14	NA	once	TRBV11-3	TRBJ2-1
CASSGGRGQPQHF	TGTGCCAGCAGTGGCGGGAGGGGGCAGCCCCAGCATTTT	13	NA	NA	TRBV6-5	TRBJ1-5
CASSQEPGGKNEQFF	TGCGCCAGCAGCCAAGAACCGGGGGGGAAGAATGAGCAGTTCTTC	15	TRBD2	NA	TRBV4-1	TRBJ2-1
CASSFAPGQGAEAFF	TGTGCCAGCAGTTTTGCCCCGGGACAGGGCGCTGAAGCTTTCTTT	15	TRBD1	NA	TRBV6-6	TRBJ1-1
CASSPPSGGPHEQFF	TGTGCCAGCAGCCCCCCGAGCGGGGGGCCGCATGAGCAGTTCTTC	15	TRBD2	NA	TRBV7-3	TRBJ2-1
CASSEGGTGMAKNIQYF	TGTGCCAGCAGTGAAGGCGGGACGGGGATGGCCAAAAACATTCAGTACTTC	17	NA	NA	TRBV6-1	TRBJ2-4
CASSLFHSNQPQHF	TGTGCCAGCAGTTTATTTCATAGCAATCAGCCCCAGCATTTT	14	NA	NA	TRBV28	TRBJ1-5
CAWKSPGGYTEAFF	TGTGCCTGGAAGTCGCCAGGAGGTTACACTGAAGCTTTCTTT	14	NA	NA	TRBV30	TRBJ1-1
CASSQDFISPPRNEQFF	TGTGCCAGCAGCCAAGATTTTATCTCCCCCCCGAGGAATGAGCAGTTCTTC	17	NA	NA	TRBV4-2	TRBJ2-1
CASSMDRDQPQHF	TGTGCCAGTAGTATGGACCGGGATCAGCCCCAGCATTTT	13	NA	NA	TRBV19	TRBJ1-5
CASSLAGAAQYF	TGTGCCAGCAGCTTAGCGGGGGCGGCCCAGTACTTC	12	NA	NA	TRBV7-9	TRBJ2-5
CASSPPAQSETQYF	TGTGCCAGCTCACCCCCGGCCCAATCGGAGACCCAGTACTTC	14	NA	NA	TRBV18	TRBJ2-5
CASSLQGAEETQYF	TGCGCCAGCAGCTTGCAGGGGGCGGAAGAGACCCAGTACTTC	14	TRBD1	NA	TRBV5-1	TRBJ2-5
CASSFAQGTTNEKLFF	TGTGCCAGCAGCTTCGCACAGGGAACAACTAATGAAAAACTGTTTTTT	16	NA	NA	TRBV2	TRBJ1-4
CASSVTGGVTGELFF	TGCGCCAGCAGCGTCACAGGAGGGGTCACCGGGGAGCTGTTTTTT	15	NA	once	TRBV5-1	TRBJ2-2
CASSPLGDQPQHF	TGTGCCAGCAGCCCCCTGGGGGATCAGCCCCAGCATTTT	13	NA	NA	TRBV6-5	TRBJ1-5
CASSSPAGGRVSAEQCF	TGTGCCAGCAGCTCCCCTGCTGGGGGGCGGGTAAGTGCGGAGCAGTGCTTC	17	NA	once	TRBV7-2	TRBJ2-7
CASSRGLYSQPQHF	TGTGCCAGCAGCAGGGGACTTTACTCTCAGCCCCAGCATTTT	14	NA	NA	TRBV7-8	TRBJ1-5
CASSAGQLISPKGYTF	TGTGCCAGCAGCGCGGGACAGTTAATTAGCCCGAAAGGCTACACCTTC	16	TRBD1	once	TRBV14	TRBJ1-2
CAISESRTGKAEAFF	TGTGCCATCAGTGAGTCGCGGACAGGGAAGGCTGAAGCTTTCTTT	15	TRBD1	NA	TRBV10-3	TRBJ1-1
CAISDLTGGWNGYTF	TGTGCCATCAGTGATTTGACAGGGGGCTGGAATGGCTACACCTTC	15	TRBD1	few	TRBV10-3	TRBJ1-2
CASSFGGTTSYEQYF	TGCGCCAGCAGCTTTGGCGGGACGACCTCCTACGAGCAGTACTTC	15	NA	NA	TRBV5-1	TRBJ2-7
CATALRVGDSPLHF	TGTGCCACCGCCCTAAGGGTGGGGGACTCACCCCTCCACTTT	14	NA	NA	TRBV19	TRBJ1-6
CASARAGLSSYNSPLHF	TGTGCCAGCGCTCGGGCAGGGCTGAGCTCCTATAATTCACCCCTCCACTTT	17	NA	few	TRBV14	TRBJ1-6
CASTWTVNTEAFF	TGTGCCAGCACCTGGACAGTGAACACTGAAGCTTTCTTT	13	NA	few	TRBV6-5	TRBJ1-1
CASRKRLDNSPLHF	TGTGCCAGCCGAAAGCGGTTGGATAATTCACCCCTCCACTTT	14	NA	NA	TRBV28	TRBJ1-6
CASSPTGQGKRSPLHF	TGTGCCAGCAGCCCCACCGGACAGGGGAAAAGGTCACCCCTCCACTTT	16	TRBD1	NA	TRBV7-3	TRBJ1-6
CASSGSGGGQPQHF	TGCGCCAGCAGTGGGTCAGGGGGAGGTCAGCCCCAGCATTTT	14	TRBD1	NA	TRBV10-2	TRBJ1-5
CATSIGGDNSPLHF	TGTGCCACCTCAATTGGAGGGGATAATTCACCCCTCCACTTT	14	NA	NA	TRBV2	TRBJ1-6
CASSSGPYSTDTQYF	TGTGCCAGCAGCTCGGGTCCATACAGCACAGATACGCAGTATTTT	15	NA	once	TRBV6-5	TRBJ2-3
CASSGLAGASGANVLTF	TGTGCCAGCAGTGGGCTAGCGGGGGCCTCTGGGGCCAACGTCCTGACTTTC	17	TRBD2	NA	TRBV25-1	TRBJ2-6
CASSFQPAGGLTGELFF	TGTGCCAGCAGCTTTCAACCAGCGGGGGGGCTCACCGGGGAGCTGTTTTTT	17	TRBD2	NA	TRBV11-2	TRBJ2-2
CASSRVGGGTDTQYF	TGCGCCAGCAGCCGTGTGGGGGGGGGCACAGATACGCAGTATTTT	15	TRBD2	NA	TRBV4-1	TRBJ2-3
CASRFMAGNEQFF	TGTGCCAGCAGGTTTATGGCGGGGAATGAGCAGTTCTTC	13	NA	NA	TRBV28	TRBJ2-1
CASSLSRDRMDEQYF	TGTGCCAGCAGTTTATCCCGGGACAGGATGGACGAGCAGTACTTC	15	TRBD1	NA	TRBV27	TRBJ2-7
CASRKEEANTEAFF	TGTGCCAGCAGGAAGGAAGAAGCAAACACTGAAGCTTTCTTT	14	NA	NA	TRBV6-4	TRBJ1-1
CSAVMNTEAFF	TGCAGTGCCGTCATGAACACTGAAGCTTTCTTT	11	NA	NA	TRBV20-1	TRBJ1-1
CAWSLAGGNTQYF	TGTGCCTGGAGTCTAGCGGGGGGGAACACGCAGTATTTT	13	TRBD2	NA	TRBV30	TRBJ2-3
CASSPSSGSSYEQYF	TGTGCCAGCAGCCCATCCTCGGGTAGCTCCTACGAGCAGTACTTC	15	NA	few	TRBV7-3	TRBJ2-7
CASLTRAKNIQYF	TGTGCCAGCCTTACTAGGGCCAAAAACATTCAGTACTTC	13	NA	NA	TRBV28	TRBJ2-4
CATGTSGSFTDTQYF	TGTGCCACCGGGACTAGCGGGAGTTTCACAGATACGCAGTATTTT	15	TRBD2	NA	TRBV10-3	TRBJ2-3
CASSMTSGGPLPGELFF	TGTGCCAGCAGTATGACTAGCGGGGGGCCCCTCCCCGGGGAGCTGTTTTTT	17	TRBD2	NA	TRBV27	TRBJ2-2
CASSVWGDEQYF	TGTGCCAGCAGTGTGTGGGGGGACGAGCAGTACTTC	12	NA	NA	TRBV6-1	TRBJ2-7
CASSLVTAGSYTF	TGCGCCAGCAGCTTAGTTACTGCTGGTAGCTACACCTTC	13	NA	NA	TRBV5-1	TRBJ1-2